This T cell receptor (beta chain) was found in a study of T cell responses to AZD1222 COVID-19 vaccine (dated by TCRdb to the early 2020s). Notes on the research overall: AZD1222 recipients given second doses at about 4 weeks or at about 12 weeks were pooled, since spike-specific TCR depth and breadth were not found to differ between the two schedules. Trial participants were enrolled by age into subgroups of 18-55, 56-69 and 70-plus years, and roughly 150, 30 and 60 TCR-sequenced participants, respectively, were included in these subgroups. TCR sequencing covered 233 trial participants: 200 to 220 given two doses of AZD1222 and some 25 given two doses of MenACWY control vaccine.

As concerns this clone: Its antigen is not yet known. No per-base quality is available; no much larger clone lies one base away.

Per the publication, the time point label means: baseline before first vaccination. Vaccinee samples came from UK trials COV001 and COV002, including a single-blind randomized controlled phase 2/3 trial of AZD1222 (ChAdOx1 nCoV-19) in healthy adults. For TCRbeta chain sequencing, PBMC samples were collected from trial participants at day 0 and at day 28 after the second dose. The CDR3 regions of human TCRbeta chains were analyzed by immunosequencing. The paper's data handling went like this. TCRs in the repertoires were matched against a reference library of SARS-CoV-2-specific TCRs that had been generated with the MIRA antigen-specificity platform. Breadth was defined as the fraction of unique TCRs that were SARS-CoV-2-associated. Depth was defined as the fraction of total T cells that were SARS-CoV-2-associated. Using the MIRA data, every spike-specific TCR was mapped to the spike region that the TCR reacted to and assigned to either a CD4 or a CD8 class. Log10-transformed breadth and depth values were compared by one-way ANOVA with Sidak's multiple comparisons tests. The table comes from immuneACCESS by way of TCRdb, which keeps in-frame sequences with V and J called. Part of the clones is missing from these tables; in studies checked, under half for an unresolved V gene and the rest for unknown reasons. V, J and clone size derive from that table, while D and trimming were established from the DNA sequence. A total of around 63,000 clones appear in this sample, about 85% of them only once. Roughly a fifth of the sample is in the top ten clones.

Results the study describes overall, beyond this receptor: The vaccine-associated CD4 TCRs covered the entire spike protein, and the dominant responses fell in regions 160-218 and 743-854. Because no day 14 peak-response samples were available, the repertoires could be characterized only after the peak T cell response. Conclusions about previously exposed vaccinees were limited because only a handful of AZD1222 recipients were SARS-CoV-2 seropositive at baseline. The 56-69-year group was small, and its depth increase did not reach significance, likely because of low power. After two AZD1222 doses, both the breadth and the depth of spike-specific TCRs were significantly higher than at day 0 and than in MenACWY recipients. Reportedly, almost half of the unique spike-specific TCRs recognized epitopes lying outside the regions that are mutated in the B.1.351 and B.1.1.7 variants. Participants were mostly white British and included more females than males, and it was suggested by the authors that clonal diversity may have been underestimated.

This sequence was found in an adult in good health. The sequencing used peripheral blood, collected on day 0 of AZD1222 vaccination.

Here the CDR3 is given as CASSLRDRIRDTQYF. The bases read TGTGCCAGCAGTTTACGGGACAGGATCCGGGATACGCAGTATTTT. The sequence joins TRBV28 to TRBJ2-3, and 8 junctional nucleotides match TRBD1. The CDR3 numbers 15 residues from cysteine through phenylalanine. Of all the DNA, just the CDR3 is kept, 45 bases in frame from base 1. Compared with germline, V lacks 2 bases and J lacks 6 bases; bases without a gene match: 7. From the germline V gene, CDR1 is MDHEN and CDR2 is SYDVKM.